The sequence of this TCR beta chain was determined in a study of T cell responses to AZD1222 COVID-19 vaccine. Across the study: Second-dose intervals of approximately 4 or approximately 12 weeks were pooled. General observations from the study: The span of vaccine-associated CD4 TCRs extended across spike, with dominance at 160-218 and 743-854. Only after the peak T cell response were repertoires sampled.

Concerning this clone: Its antigen is as yet unknown.

Some clones are missing from TCRdb's copy, which holds only in-frame ones; the method was immunoSEQ multiplex PCR. The table has about 170,000 clones, roughly nine tenths seen once. The CDR3 runs 16 residues. Germline assignment: CDR1 LNHDA and CDR2 SQIVND (reference sequence). Germline trimming cut 3 bases from V and 0 bases from J; bases unmatched to any gene: 4. This specimen consisted of peripheral blood, obtained on day 0 of AZD1222 vaccination. This clonotype was obtained from an adult in good health. The chain uses TRBV19 and TRBJ1-4, with 7 bases identical to TRBD1. The CDR3 DNA reads as TGTGCCAGTAGTATCAGACAGGGCGCAACTAATGAAAAACTGTTTTTT. Translation: CASSIRQGATNEKLFF.